One sample yielded the 20 T cell receptor beta chains listed below, sequenced in a study of shared clonotypes between healthy human individuals. Some clones are missing from TCRdb's copy, which holds only in-frame ones; the method was immunoSEQ multiplex PCR. The data hold hundreds of thousands of clones, with 97% observed a single time. Sequenced: naive CD4+ T cells sorted from blood. The sample's subset: CD45RA+ positively selected. Receptors originate from a woman under 40 in good health.

The chain couples TRBV6-5 to TRBJ2-5; D call uncertain. The CDR3 is 14 residues long. Trimming left V 2 bases short and J 2 bases short, with 9 bases between. CDR1 and CDR2 (germline): MNHEY, SVGAGI. Here the CDR3 reads CASSYTGQQETQYF. The CDR3 nucleotides are TGTGCCAGCAGTTACACCGGGCAGCAAGAGACCCAGTACTTC.

V is TRBV2 and J is TRBJ1-5, with 11 positions matching TRBD1. The V gene's germline CDR1 is SNHLY and CDR2 FYNNEI. J was trimmed by 7 bases and V by 5 bases; bases with no gene match: 7. The CDR3 runs to 15 residues. CDR3 coding DNA: TGTGCCAGCAGTTGGACAGGGGGCTCGGGCCAGCCCCAGCATTTT. Its protein product is CASSWTGGSGQPQHF.

This chain links TRBV28 with TRBJ2-7; 9 nucleotides agree with TRBD1. This CDR3 has 16 residues. Germline values: CDR1 MDHEN, CDR2 SYDVKM. The V gene end was trimmed by 5 bases and the J gene end by 6 bases; junction bases not matched to a gene: 14. CDR3 DNA sequence: TGTGCCAGCAGTCAAGCCCCCGGGACAGGGAAGGTCGAGCAGTACTTC. This translates into CASSQAPGTGKVEQYF.

The chain carries TRBV30 and TRBJ2-5, with D perhaps matching TRBD1 (6 bases). The assigned J gene may be wrong: the sequence end matches TRBJ2-7 better. This CDR3 comprises 14 residues. The germline V gene has CDR1 GTSNPN and CDR2 SVGIG (reference sequence). The CDR3 DNA reads as TGTGCCTGGAGTGTTTCGACAGGCTACTACGAGCAGTACTTC. Amino acid sequence: CAWSVSTGYYEQYF.

About this clone: The junction and the germline gene differ at one end; a read error may be behind it. Distinct nucleotide sequences in the sample also encode this CDR3. This chain uses TRBV2 with TRBJ2-2; maybe TRBD2 (5 bases). This CDR3 has 15 residues. Per the germline V gene, CDR1 is SNHLY and CDR2 is FYNNEI. CDR3 region: CASSENHRYTGELFF. Here the CDR3 DNA reads TGTGCCAGCAGTGAAAACCATCGTTACACCGGGGAGTTGTTTTTT.

This clone appeared once. The chain joins TRBV5-6 to TRBJ1-1; 7 bases align to TRBD1. The CDR3 totals 14 residues. The V segment lost 7 bases and the J segment 5 bases; nucleotides outside the gene matches: 11. CDR1 and CDR2 from the germline V gene are SGHDT and YYEEEE. In nucleotides, the CDR3 is TGTGCCAGCCTAGGGCAGGGGGTAGGTACTGAAGCTTTCTTT. It specifies CASLGQGVGTEAFF.

This chain joins TRBV25-1 and TRBJ2-3; 10 bases map to TRBD2. The CDR3 is 15 amino acids. The trim removed 4 bases at V and 6 bases at J, leaving 7 bases unmatched. Germline values: CDR1 MGHDK, CDR2 SYGVNS. The CDR3 DNA reads TGTGCCAGCAGTGCCAGCGGGAGGGCCGAGGATACGCAGTATTTT. This sequence encodes CASSASGRAEDTQYF.

The chain employs TRBV4-1 and TRBJ2-7; TRBD2 is a possible D gene (5 bases). With 2 bases removed from V and 4 bases from J, the gap between germline ends came to 24 bases. Germline CDR1 reads MGHRA; CDR2 reads YSYEKL. CDR3 length: 18 amino acids. CDR3: CASSQPHARAEGGYEQYF. As DNA, the CDR3 is TGCGCCAGCAGCCAACCTCATGCCCGGGCCGAAGGCGGGTACGAGCAGTACTTC.

The chain joins TRBV9 to TRBJ2-2, with TRBD1 matching over 11 bases. Germline-derived CDR1 and CDR2 are SGDLS and YYNGEE. Trimming cost V 4 bases and J 4 bases; bases outside gene matches: 9. The CDR3 consists of 17 residues. In DNA, the CDR3 is TGTGCCAGCAGCCCTTGGACAGGGGGCATGAGCACCGGGGAGCTGTTTTTT. Its translation: CASSPWTGGMSTGELFF.

The rearrangement links TRBV7-9 to TRBJ2-2, with TRBD2 matching over 10 bases. CDR1 is SEHNR and CDR2 is FQNEAQ in the germline V gene (reference sequence). The CDR3 has 19 residues. J lost 0 bases, V lost 5 bases, and 12 bases had no gene match. In nucleotides, the CDR3 is TGTGCCAGCAGCCCAGAGTGGACTAGCGGAATTCCGAACACCGGGGAGCTGTTTTTT. Its translation is CASSPEWTSGIPNTGELFF.

The CDR3 DNA follows: TGTGCCAGCAGTGGACACTGGAGGCATCAGCCCCAGCATTTT. It is translated as CASSGHWRHQPQHF. This chain joins TRBV28 and TRBJ1-5, with D tentatively TRBD1 (5 bases). V lost 5 bases to trimming and J lost 5 bases, with 13 bases between them. The germline gives CDR1 MDHEN, CDR2 SYDVKM. This CDR3 spans 14 amino acids. Full variable domain (missing parts from reference TRBV28 and TRBJ1-5): DVKVTQSSRYLVKRTGEKVFLECVQDMDHENMFWYRQDPGLGLRLIYFSYDVKMKEKGDIPEGYSVSREKKERFSLILESASTNQTSMYLCASSGHWRHQPQHFGDGTRLSIL.

V and J are TRBV6-1 and TRBJ1-1, with a tentative D call TRBD1 (6 bases). There are 15 residues in the CDR3. Germline V lookup: CDR1 MNHNS, CDR2 SASEGT. Trimming took off 3 bases at V and 0 bases at J, with 11 bases between the two ends. The CDR3 bases are TGTGCCAGCAGTGATTCGGGACACTTGAACACTGAAGCTTTCTTT. This codes for CASSDSGHLNTEAFF.

The V call is TRBV6-6, the J call TRBJ1-2, with 8 bases fitting TRBD1. J gave up 2 bases and V 6 bases, and 5 bases lay outside the gene matches. Germline V CDR1 and CDR2: MNHNY, SVGAGI (reference sequence). The CDR3 covers 14 residues. The CDR3 DNA reads TGTGCCAGCAGGGTGACAGGGGAAAACTATGGCTACACCTTC. This encodes CASRVTGENYGYTF.

V and J are TRBV10-1 and TRBJ1-2, with 7 positions matching TRBD1. Germline CDR1 is WNHNN and CDR2 is SYGVQD (reference sequence). This CDR3 is built from 15 residues. Trimming took 6 bases from V and 8 from J; bases not matched to a gene: 15. The CDR3 here is CASRNFTGVEGGYTF. The CDR3 DNA sequence: TGCGCCAGCAGGAACTTTACAGGGGTCGAGGGAGGCTACACCTTC.

The V gene is TRBV7-6, the J gene TRBJ2-5; 14 bases map to TRBD2. The CDR3 is 16 amino acids. V was clipped by 4 bases and J by 4 bases; unmatched bases: 5. The germline gives CDR1 SGHVS, CDR2 FNYEAQ. For the CDR3, the DNA is TGTGCCAGCAGCTCGGGACTAGCGGGAGAATTAGAGACCCAGTACTTC. This sequence encodes CASSSGLAGELETQYF.

The chain recombines TRBV2 with TRBJ1-6, with TRBD1 as a possible D gene (5 bases). This CDR3 is built from 13 residues. Germline CDR1 is SNHLY and CDR2 is FYNNEI. Between the trimmed V and J ends, which lost 6 bases and 8 bases, there was a span of 11 bases. The CDR3 DNA is TGTGCCAGCAGCCATCCCAGGGATTCACCCCTCCACTTT. This encodes CASSHPRDSPLHF.

Here the CDR3 DNA reads TGCGCCAGCAGCTTAGACCCCGGGGGGAATCTCGTGAACACTGAAGCTTTCTTT. Encoded protein: CASSLDPGGNLVNTEAFF. The chain combines TRBV5-1 with TRBJ1-1; maybe TRBD1 (5 bases). The CDR3 is 18 amino acids. The V end lost 2 bases, the J end lost 0 bases, and 20 bases lay between the germline ends. The germline V gene has CDR1 SGHRS and CDR2 YFSETQ.

V gene TRBV6-1 combines with J gene TRBJ1-2; the D is unclear. Germline lookup yields CDR1 MNHNS and CDR2 SASEGT. V was pared by 7 bases and J by 4 bases, with 13 bases between. The CDR3 covers 13 residues. The CDR3 DNA is TGTGCCAGCACGCTCTTGGGAGGCTATGGCTACACCTTC. This translates into CASTLLGGYGYTF.

This chain links TRBV28 with TRBJ2-7, with TRBD2 identical over 8 bases. In germline, CDR1 is MDHEN, CDR2 SYDVKM. The length of the CDR3 is 15 residues. J lost 6 bases, V lost 5 bases, and 12 bases had no gene match. The CDR3 loop reads CASSNPGLGFLEQYF. DNA of the CDR3: TGTGCCAGCAGTAACCCGGGACTAGGTTTTCTCGAGCAGTACTTC.

A single count supports this clone. This sequence joins TRBV7-8 and TRBJ1-4, with TRBD1 matching over 7 bases. CDR1 and CDR2 from the germline V gene are SGHVS and FQNEAQ. The CDR3 covers 14 residues. J was trimmed by 5 bases and V by 5 bases; bases with no gene match: 5. The CDR3 protein is CASSRDSYNEKLFF. The CDR3 nucleotides are TGTGCCAGCAGCCGGGACAGCTACAATGAAAAACTGTTTTTT.